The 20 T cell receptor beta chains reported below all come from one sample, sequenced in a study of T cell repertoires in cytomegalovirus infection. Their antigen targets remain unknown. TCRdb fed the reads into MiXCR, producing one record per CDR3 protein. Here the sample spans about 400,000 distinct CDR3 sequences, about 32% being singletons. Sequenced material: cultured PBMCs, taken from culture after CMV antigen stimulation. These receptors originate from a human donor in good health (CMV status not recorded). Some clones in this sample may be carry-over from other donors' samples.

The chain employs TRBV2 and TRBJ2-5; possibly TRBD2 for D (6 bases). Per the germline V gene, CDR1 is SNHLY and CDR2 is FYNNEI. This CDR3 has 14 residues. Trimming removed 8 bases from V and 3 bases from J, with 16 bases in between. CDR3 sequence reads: CASVSPPGEETQYF. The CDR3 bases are TGTGCCAGCGTCTCCCCTCCGGGGGAAGAGACCCAGTACTTC.

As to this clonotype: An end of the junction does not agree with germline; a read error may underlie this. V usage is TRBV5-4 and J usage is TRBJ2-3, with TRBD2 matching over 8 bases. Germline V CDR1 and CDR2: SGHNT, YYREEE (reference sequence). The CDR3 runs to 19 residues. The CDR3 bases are TGTGCCAACAGCCCCTTGAGAGCGGGAGAGTTCGCTCACACAGATACGCAGTATTTT. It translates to CANSPLRAGEFAHTDTQYF.

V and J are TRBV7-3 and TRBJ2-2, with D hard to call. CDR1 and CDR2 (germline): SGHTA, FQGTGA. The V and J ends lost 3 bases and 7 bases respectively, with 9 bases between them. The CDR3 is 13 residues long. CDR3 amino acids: CASSFYGDGELFF. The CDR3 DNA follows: TGTGCCAGCAGCTTTTACGGCGACGGGGAGCTGTTTTTT.

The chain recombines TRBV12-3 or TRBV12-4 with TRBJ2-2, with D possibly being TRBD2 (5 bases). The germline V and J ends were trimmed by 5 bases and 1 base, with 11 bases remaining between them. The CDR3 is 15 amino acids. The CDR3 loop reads CASSVSVMNTGELFF. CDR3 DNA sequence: TGTGCCAGCAGTGTTAGCGTGATGAACACCGGGGAGCTGTTTTTT.

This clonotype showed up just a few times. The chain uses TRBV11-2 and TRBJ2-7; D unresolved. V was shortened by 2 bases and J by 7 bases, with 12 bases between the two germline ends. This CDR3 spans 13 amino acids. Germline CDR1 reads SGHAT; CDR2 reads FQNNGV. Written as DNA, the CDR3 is TGTGCCAGCAGCTTAAAGGTTGTACGGGAGCAGTACTTC. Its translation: CASSLKVVREQYF.

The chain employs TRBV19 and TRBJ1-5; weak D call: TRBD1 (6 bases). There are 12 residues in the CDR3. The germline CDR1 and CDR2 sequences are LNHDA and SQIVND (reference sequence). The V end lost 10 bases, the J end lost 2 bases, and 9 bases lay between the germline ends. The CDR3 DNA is TGTGCCACCCGACAGGGCAATCAGCCCCAGCATTTT. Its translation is CATRQGNQPQHF.

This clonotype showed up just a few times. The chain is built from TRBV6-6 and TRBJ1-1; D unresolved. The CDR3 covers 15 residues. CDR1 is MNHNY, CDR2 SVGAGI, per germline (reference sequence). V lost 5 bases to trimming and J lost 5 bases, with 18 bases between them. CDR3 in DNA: TGTGCCAGCAGTACCCCCGTGGGGAGGCGAACTGAAGCTTTCTTT. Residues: CASSTPVGRRTEAFF.

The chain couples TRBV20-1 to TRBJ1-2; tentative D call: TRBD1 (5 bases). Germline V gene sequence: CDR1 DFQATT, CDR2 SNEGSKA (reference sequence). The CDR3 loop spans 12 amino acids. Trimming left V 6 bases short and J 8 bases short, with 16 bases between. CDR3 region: CSASLLGQGYTF. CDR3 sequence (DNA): TGCAGTGCCTCATTGCTGGGGCAGGGCTACACCTTC.

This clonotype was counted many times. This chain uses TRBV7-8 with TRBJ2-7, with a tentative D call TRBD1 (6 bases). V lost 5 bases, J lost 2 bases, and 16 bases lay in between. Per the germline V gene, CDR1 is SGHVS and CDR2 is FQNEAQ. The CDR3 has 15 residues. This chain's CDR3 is CASSQNRVPPYEQYF. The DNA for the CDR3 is TGTGCCAGCAGCCAGAACAGGGTCCCGCCCTACGAGCAGTACTTC.

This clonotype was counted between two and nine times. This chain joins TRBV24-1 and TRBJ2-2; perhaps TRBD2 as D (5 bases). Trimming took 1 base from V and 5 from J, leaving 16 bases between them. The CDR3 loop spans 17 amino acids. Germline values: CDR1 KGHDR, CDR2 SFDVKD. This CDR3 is CATSDFGVLGETGELFF. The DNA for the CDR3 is TGTGCCACCAGTGATTTCGGGGTTCTCGGGGAGACCGGGGAGCTGTTTTTT.

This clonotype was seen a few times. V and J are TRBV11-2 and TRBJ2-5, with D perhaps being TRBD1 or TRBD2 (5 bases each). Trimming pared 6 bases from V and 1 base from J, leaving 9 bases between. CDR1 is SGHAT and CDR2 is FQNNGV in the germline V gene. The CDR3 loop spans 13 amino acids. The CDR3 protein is CASSGGTQETQYF. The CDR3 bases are TGTGCCAGCAGTGGGGGTACCCAAGAGACCCAGTACTTC.

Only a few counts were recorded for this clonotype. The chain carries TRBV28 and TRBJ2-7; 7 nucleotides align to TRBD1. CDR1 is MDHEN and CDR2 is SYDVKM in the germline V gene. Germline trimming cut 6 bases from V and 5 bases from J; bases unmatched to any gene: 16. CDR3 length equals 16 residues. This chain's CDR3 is CASRPYRDRTFDEQYF. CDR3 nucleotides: TGTGCCAGCAGACCCTACCGGGACAGAACCTTTGACGAGCAGTACTTC.

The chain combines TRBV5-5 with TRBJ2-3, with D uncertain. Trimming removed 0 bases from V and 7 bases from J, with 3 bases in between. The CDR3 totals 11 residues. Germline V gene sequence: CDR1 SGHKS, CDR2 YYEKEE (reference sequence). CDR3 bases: TGTGCCAGCAGCTTGGCGTATACGCAGTATTTT. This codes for CASSLAYTQYF.

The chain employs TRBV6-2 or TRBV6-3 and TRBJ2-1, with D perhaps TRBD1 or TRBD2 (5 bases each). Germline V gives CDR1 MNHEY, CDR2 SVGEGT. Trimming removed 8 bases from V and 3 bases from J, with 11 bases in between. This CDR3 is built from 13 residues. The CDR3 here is CASARDLYNEQFF. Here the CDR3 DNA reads TGTGCCAGCGCCCGGGACCTCTACAATGAGCAGTTCTTC.

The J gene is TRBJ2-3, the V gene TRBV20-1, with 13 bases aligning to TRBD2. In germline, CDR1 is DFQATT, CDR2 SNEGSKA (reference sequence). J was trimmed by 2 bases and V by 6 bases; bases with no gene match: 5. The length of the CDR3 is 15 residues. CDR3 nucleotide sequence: TGCAGTGCGGAGACTAGCGGGAGGCCCACAGATACGCAGTATTTT. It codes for CSAETSGRPTDTQYF.

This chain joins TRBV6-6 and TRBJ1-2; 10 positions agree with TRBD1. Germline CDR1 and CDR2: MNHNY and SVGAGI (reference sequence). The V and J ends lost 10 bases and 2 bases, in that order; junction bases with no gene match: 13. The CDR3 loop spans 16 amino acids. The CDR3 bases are TGTGCCACCCACCGGGACAGGGGTATGGCCAACTATGGCTACACCTTC. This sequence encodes CATHRDRGMANYGYTF.

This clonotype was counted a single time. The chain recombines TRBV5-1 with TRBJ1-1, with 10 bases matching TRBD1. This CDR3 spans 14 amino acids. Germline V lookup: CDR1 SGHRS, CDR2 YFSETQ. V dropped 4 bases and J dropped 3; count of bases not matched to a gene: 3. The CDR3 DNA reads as TGCGCCAGCAGCGGAGGGACAGGGGACACTGAAGCTTTCTTT. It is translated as CASSGGTGDTEAFF.

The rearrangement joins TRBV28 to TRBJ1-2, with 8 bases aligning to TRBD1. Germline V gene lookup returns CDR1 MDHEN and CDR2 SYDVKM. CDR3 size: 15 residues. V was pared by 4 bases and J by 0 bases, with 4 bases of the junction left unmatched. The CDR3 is CASSSPGQANYGYTF. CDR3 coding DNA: TGTGCCAGCAGTTCCCCGGGACAGGCTAACTATGGCTACACCTTC.

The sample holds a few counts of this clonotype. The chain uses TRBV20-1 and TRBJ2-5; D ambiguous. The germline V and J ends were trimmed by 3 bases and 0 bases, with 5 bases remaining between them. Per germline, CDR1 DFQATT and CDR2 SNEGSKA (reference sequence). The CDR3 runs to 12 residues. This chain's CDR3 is CSASGHQETQYF. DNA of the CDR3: TGCAGTGCTAGTGGGCACCAAGAGACCCAGTACTTC.

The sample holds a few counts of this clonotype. The CDR3 here is CASSLNNQPQHF. CDR3 DNA: TGTGCCAGCAGTTTAAATAATCAGCCCCAGCATTTT. The chain joins TRBV12-3 or TRBV12-4 to TRBJ1-5; no definite D call. The CDR3 runs to 12 residues. Trimming removed 2 bases at V and 4 bases at J, with 3 bases between.